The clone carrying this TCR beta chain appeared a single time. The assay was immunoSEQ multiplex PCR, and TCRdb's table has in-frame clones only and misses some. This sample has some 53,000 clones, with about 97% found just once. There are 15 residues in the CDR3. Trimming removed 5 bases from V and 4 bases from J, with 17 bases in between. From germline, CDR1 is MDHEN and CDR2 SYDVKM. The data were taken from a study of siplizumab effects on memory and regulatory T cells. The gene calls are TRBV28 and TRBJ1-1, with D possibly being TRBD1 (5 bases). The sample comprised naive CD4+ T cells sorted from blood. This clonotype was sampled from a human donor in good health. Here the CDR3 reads CASSPTGGFGTEAFF. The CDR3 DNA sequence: TGTGCCAGCAGTCCCACAGGAGGGTTCGGCACTGAAGCTTTCTTT.